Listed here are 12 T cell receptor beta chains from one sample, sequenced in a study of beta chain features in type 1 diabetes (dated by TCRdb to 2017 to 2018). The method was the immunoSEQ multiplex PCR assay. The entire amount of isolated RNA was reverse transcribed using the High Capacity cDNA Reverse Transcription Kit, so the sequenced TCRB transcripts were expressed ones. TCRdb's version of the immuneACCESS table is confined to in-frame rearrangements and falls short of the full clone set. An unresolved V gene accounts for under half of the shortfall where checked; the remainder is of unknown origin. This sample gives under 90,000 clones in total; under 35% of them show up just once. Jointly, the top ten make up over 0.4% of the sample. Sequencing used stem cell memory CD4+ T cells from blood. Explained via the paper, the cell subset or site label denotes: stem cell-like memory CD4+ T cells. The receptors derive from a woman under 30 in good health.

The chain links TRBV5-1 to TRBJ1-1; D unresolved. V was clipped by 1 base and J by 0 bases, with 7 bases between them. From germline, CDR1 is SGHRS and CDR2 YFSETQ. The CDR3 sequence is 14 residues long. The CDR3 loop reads CASSLSVMNTEAFF. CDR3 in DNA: TGCGCCAGCAGCTTGTCAGTTATGAACACTGAAGCTTTCTTT.

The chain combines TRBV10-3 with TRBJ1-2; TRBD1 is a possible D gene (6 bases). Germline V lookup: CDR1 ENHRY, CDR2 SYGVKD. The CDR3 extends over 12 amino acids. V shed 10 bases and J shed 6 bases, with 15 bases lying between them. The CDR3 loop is CATRGGGDGYTF. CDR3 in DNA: TGTGCCACCAGGGGAGGGGGAGATGGCTACACCTTC.

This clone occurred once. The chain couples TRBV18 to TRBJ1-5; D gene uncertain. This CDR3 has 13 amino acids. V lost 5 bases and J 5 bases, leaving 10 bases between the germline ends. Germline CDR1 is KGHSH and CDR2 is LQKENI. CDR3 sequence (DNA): TGTGCCAGCTCAGTCGGGTCCGATCAGCCCCAGCATTTT. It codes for CASSVGSDQPQHF.

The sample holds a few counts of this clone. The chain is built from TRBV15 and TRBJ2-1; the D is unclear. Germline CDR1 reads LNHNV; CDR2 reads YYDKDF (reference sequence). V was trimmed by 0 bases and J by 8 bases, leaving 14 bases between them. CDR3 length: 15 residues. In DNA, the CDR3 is TGTGCCACCAGCAGAGAGGGCTCCTTGCGCGATGAGCAGTTCTTC. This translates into CATSREGSLRDEQFF.

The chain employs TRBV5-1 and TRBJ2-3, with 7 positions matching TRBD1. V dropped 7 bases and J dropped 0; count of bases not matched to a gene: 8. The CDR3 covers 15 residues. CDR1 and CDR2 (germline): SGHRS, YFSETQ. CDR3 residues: CASRRTGVSTDTQYF. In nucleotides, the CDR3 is TGCGCCAGCCGCCGGACAGGAGTGAGCACAGATACGCAGTATTTT.

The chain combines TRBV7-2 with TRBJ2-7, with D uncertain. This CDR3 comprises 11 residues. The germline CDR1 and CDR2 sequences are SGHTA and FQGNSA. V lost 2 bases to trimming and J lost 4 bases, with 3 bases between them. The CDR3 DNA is TGTGCCAGCAGCTTACTATACGAGCAGTACTTC. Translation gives CASSLLYEQYF.

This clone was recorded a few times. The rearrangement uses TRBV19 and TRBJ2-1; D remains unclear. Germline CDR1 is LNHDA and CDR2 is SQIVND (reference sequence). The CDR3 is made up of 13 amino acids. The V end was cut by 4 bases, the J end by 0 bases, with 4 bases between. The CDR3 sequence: CASSKSSYNEQFF. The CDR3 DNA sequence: TGTGCCAGTAGTAAGAGCTCCTACAATGAGCAGTTCTTC.

The DNA of the CDR3 is TGTGCCAGCAGCCCCGGACTAGCGGGAATTGAGACCCAGTACTTC. Amino acid sequence: CASSPGLAGIETQYF. The chain has TRBV14 and TRBJ2-5; 12 bases fit TRBD2. The germline V gene encodes CDR1 SGHDN and CDR2 FVKESK. The CDR3 loop spans 15 amino acids. The junction had 5 bases not matched to a gene; V was cut back by 4 bases and J by 5 bases.

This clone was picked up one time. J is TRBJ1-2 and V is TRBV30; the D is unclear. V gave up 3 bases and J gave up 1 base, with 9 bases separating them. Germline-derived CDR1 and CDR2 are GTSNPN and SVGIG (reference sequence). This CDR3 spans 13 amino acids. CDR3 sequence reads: CAWSPSYNYGYTF. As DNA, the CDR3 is TGTGCCTGGAGCCCGTCTTATAACTATGGCTACACCTTC.

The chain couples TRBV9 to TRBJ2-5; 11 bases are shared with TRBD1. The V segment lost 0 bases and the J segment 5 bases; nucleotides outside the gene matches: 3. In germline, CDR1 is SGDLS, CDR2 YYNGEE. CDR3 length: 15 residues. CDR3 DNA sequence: TGTGCCAGCAGCGTAGGAGGACAGGGGGCCGAGACCCAGTACTTC. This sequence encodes CASSVGGQGAETQYF.

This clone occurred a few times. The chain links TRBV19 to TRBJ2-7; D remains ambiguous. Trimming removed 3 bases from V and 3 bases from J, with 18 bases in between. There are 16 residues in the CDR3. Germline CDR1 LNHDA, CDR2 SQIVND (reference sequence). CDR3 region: CASSIKPGRVLYEQYF. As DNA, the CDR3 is TGTGCCAGTAGTATCAAGCCAGGCCGAGTTCTCTACGAGCAGTACTTC.

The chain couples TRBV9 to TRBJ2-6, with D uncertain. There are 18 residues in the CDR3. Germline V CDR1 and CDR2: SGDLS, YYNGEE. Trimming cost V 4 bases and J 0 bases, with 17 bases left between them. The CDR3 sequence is CASSQSPLSGSGANVLTF. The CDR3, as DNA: TGTGCCAGCAGCCAATCACCACTCTCCGGCTCTGGGGCCAACGTCCTGACTTTC.